This TCR beta chain was captured by sequencing in a study of beta chain features in type 1 diabetes. All of the isolated RNA was reverse transcribed, so expressed TCRB transcripts were sequenced. Data came from immunoSEQ multiplex PCR; TCRdb stores just in-frame clones and leaves some out. Altogether about 220,000 clones are present, approximately 10% being singletons, with the ten largest covering approximately 1.4%. This CDR3 contains 14 residues. Trimming stripped 3 bases from V and 2 bases from J, with 7 bases between. Germline CDR1 reads SGHTA; CDR2 reads FQGNSA. This clone was seen only a few times. This same CDR3 is encoded by further DNA sequences in the sample.

V gene TRBV7-2 combines with J gene TRBJ2-2; D remains ambiguous. The specimen was central memory CD4+ T cells from blood. The sequence derives from a man aged 18 to 35 in good health. The CDR3 reads CASSFGTNTGELFF. The CDR3 nucleotides read TGTGCCAGCAGCTTTGGAACAAACACCGGGGAGCTGTTTTTT.